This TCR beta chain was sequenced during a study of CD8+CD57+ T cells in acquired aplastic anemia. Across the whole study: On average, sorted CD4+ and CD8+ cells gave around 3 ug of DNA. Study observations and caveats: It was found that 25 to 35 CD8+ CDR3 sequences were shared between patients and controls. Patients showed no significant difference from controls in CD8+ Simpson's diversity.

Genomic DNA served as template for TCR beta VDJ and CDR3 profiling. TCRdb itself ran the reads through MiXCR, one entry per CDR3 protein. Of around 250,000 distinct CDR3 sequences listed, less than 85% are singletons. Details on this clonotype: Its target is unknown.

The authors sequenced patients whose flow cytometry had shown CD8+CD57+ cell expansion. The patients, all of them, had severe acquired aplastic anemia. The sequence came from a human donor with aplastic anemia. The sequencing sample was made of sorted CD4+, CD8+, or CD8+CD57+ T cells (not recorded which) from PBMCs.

Here the CDR3 DNA reads TGTGCCAGCAGGGGGGAGGGGTCGAGCACTTACGAGCAGTACTTC. Its translation: CASRGEGSSTYEQYF. The J gene is TRBJ2-7, the V gene TRBV9; 7 bases match TRBD2. Losses at the gene ends were 5 bases for V and 4 bases for J; bases not matched to a gene: 12. This CDR3 region has 15 residues. CDR1 and CDR2 (germline): SGDLS, YYNGEE.